Each of the 6 T cell receptor beta chains below was sequenced from the same sample in a study of cytomegalovirus exposure and HLA in healthy donors. The PCR contained 60 Vbeta and 13 Jbeta primers. Sequencing used immunoSEQ multiplex PCR; TCRdb keeps in-frame clones, though not all of them. The table for this sample gives about 53,000 clones. Sequencing was done on a sample of PBMCs. All receptors come from a woman aged 18-29 years in good health and CMV-seronegative.

This CDR3 reads CASSLGGTTNEKLFF. The CDR3 region has the DNA TGTGCCAGCAGTTTGGGGGGTACAACTAATGAAAAACTGTTTTTT. The J gene is TRBJ1-4, the V gene TRBV28; D may be TRBD1 (5 bases). Germline CDR1 and CDR2: MDHEN and SYDVKM. This CDR3 comprises 15 residues. V lost 3 bases, J lost 0 bases, and 8 bases lay in between. Full variable domain (outside the CDR3, taken from reference TRBV28 and TRBJ1-4): DVKVTQSSRYLVKRTGEKVFLECVQDMDHENMFWYRQDPGLGLRLIYFSYDVKMKEKGDIPEGYSVSREKKERFSLILESASTNQTSMYLCASSLGGTTNEKLFFGSGTQLSVL.

The genes are TRBV7-8 and TRBJ2-3, with D perhaps TRBD2 (6 bases). This CDR3 is 16 amino acids long. Per germline, CDR1 SGHVS and CDR2 FQNEAQ. The germline V and J ends were trimmed by 4 bases and 1 base, with 15 bases remaining between them. CDR3 residues: CASSSVVGGGTDTQYF. The CDR3 DNA reads TGTGCCAGCAGCTCGGTAGTGGGGGGTGGCACAGATACGCAGTATTTT.

The chain recombines TRBV6-5 with TRBJ2-1; the D gene is possibly TRBD2 (5 bases). Trimming took 7 bases from V and 5 from J, leaving 15 bases between them. CDR1 and CDR2 (germline): MNHEY, SVGAGI. There are 14 residues in the CDR3. CDR3 bases: TGTGCCAGCAAAAGCGGTTTTTATGACAATGAGCAGTTCTTC. Protein sequence: CASKSGFYDNEQFF.

This chain joins TRBV6-5 and TRBJ1-2, with D unresolved. Germline V gene sequence: CDR1 MNHEY, CDR2 SVGAGI. CDR3 length: 14 amino acids. The V gene lost 2 bases and the J gene lost 3 bases, with 10 bases spanning the gap. The CDR3 loop is CASSYGPGYYGYTF. DNA for the CDR3: TGTGCCAGCAGTTACGGGCCGGGATACTATGGCTACACCTTC.

The genes are TRBV6-5 and TRBJ1-3; D unclear. Trimming pared 6 bases from V and 1 base from J, leaving 13 bases between. Per germline, CDR1 MNHEY and CDR2 SVGAGI. The CDR3 is 15 residues long. The DNA for the CDR3 is TGTGCCAGCAGACCTAAATCACAGTCTGGAAACACCATATATTTT. Amino acid sequence: CASRPKSQSGNTIYF.

V is TRBV4-1 and J is TRBJ1-2; 10 nucleotides line up with TRBD1. V gave up 2 bases and J gave up 0 bases; unmatched junction bases: 15. The CDR3 totals 20 residues. Germline V gene data show CDR1 as MGHRA and CDR2 as YSYEKL. CDR3 protein: CASSQSGTGESTSANYGYTF. CDR3 coding DNA: TGCGCCAGCAGCCAATCTGGGACAGGGGAGAGTACATCGGCTAACTATGGCTACACCTTC.